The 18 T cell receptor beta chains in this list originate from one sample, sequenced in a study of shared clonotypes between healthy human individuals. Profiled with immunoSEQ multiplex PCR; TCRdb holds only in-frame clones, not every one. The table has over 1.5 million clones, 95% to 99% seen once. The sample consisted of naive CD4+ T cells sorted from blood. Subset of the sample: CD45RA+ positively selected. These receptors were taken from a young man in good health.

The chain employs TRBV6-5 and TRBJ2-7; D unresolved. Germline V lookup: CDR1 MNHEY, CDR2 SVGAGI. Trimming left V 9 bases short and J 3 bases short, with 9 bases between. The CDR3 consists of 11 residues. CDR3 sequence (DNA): TGTGCCAGTACAGACCTCTACGAGCAGTACTTC. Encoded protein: CASTDLYEQYF.

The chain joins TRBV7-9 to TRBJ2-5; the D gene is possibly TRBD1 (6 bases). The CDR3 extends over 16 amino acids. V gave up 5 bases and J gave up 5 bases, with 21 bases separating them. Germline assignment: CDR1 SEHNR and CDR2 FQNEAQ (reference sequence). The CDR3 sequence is CASSHAKGDPGETQYF. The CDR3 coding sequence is TGTGCCAGCAGCCATGCAAAGGGGGACCCCGGGGAGACCCAGTACTTC. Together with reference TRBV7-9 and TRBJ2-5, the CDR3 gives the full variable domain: DTGVSQNPRHKITKRGQNVTFRCDPISEHNRLYWYRQTLGQGPEFLTYFQNEAQLEKSRLLSDRFSAERPKGSFSTLEIQRTEQGDSAMYLCASSHAKGDPGETQYFGPGTRLLVL.

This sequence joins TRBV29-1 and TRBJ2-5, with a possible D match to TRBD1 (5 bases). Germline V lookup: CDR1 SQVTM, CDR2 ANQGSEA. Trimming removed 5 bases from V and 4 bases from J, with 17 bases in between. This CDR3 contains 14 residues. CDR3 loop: CSVRFRARRETQYF. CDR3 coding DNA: TGCAGCGTTAGGTTCAGGGCTCGTCGAGAGACCCAGTACTTC.

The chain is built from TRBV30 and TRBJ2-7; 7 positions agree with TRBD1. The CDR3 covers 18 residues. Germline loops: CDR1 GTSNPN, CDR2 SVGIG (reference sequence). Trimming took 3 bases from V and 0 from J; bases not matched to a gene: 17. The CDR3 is CAWSGGKAGTVVSYEQYF. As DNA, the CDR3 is TGTGCCTGGAGCGGAGGAAAGGCCGGGACAGTGGTCTCCTACGAGCAGTACTTC. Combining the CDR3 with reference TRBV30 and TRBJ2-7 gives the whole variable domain SQTIHQWPATLVQPVGSPLSLECTVEGTSNPNLYWYRQAAGRGLQLLFYSVGIGQISSEVPQNLSASRPQDRQFILSSKKLLLSDSGFYLCAWSGGKAGTVVSYEQYFGPGTRLTVT.

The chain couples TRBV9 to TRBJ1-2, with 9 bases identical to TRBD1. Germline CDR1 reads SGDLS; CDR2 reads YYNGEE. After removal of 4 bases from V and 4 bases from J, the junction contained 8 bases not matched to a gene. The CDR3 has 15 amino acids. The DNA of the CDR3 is TGTGCCAGCAGCCCAACAGGGGGCGGCGGCTATGGCTACACCTTC. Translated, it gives CASSPTGGGGYGYTF.

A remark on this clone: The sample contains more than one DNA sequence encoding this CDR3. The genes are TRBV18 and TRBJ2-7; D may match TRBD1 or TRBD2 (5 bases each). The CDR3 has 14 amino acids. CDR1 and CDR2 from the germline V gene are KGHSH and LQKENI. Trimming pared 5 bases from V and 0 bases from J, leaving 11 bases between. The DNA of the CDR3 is TGTGCCAGCTCATCGGGGACGGGCTCCTACGAGCAGTACTTC. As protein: CASSSGTGSYEQYF.

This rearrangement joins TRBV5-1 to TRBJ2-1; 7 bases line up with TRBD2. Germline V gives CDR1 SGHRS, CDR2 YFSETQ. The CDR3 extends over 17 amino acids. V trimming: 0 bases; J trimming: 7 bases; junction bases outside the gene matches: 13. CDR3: CASSLAASGSFGNEQFF. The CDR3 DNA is TGCGCCAGCAGCTTGGCCGCTAGCGGATCATTTGGGAATGAGCAGTTCTTC.

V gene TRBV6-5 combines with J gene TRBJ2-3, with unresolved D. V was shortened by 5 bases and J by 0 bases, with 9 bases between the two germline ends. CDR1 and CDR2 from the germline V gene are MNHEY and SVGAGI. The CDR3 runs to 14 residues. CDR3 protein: CASSAKSSTDTQYF. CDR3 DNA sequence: TGTGCCAGCAGTGCAAAGTCTAGCACAGATACGCAGTATTTT.

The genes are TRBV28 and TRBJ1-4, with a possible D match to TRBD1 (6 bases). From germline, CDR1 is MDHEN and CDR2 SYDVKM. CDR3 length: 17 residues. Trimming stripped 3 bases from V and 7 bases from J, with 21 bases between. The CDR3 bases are TGTGCCAGCAGTTTGGGGTCTCAGGGGCCCGGGGTTGAAAAACTGTTTTTT. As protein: CASSLGSQGPGVEKLFF.

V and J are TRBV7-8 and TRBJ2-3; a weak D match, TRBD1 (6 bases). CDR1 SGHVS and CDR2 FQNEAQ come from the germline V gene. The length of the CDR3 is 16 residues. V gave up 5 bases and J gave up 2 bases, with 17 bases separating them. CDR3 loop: CASSLRETGLTDTQYF. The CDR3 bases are TGTGCCAGCAGCCTACGTGAGACAGGACTCACAGATACGCAGTATTTT.

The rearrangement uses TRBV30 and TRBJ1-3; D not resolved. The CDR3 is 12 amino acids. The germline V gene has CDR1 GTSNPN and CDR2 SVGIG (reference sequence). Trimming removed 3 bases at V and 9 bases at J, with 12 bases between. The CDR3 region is CAWRAAVGTIYF. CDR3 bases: TGTGCCTGGAGGGCAGCCGTGGGCACCATATATTTT.

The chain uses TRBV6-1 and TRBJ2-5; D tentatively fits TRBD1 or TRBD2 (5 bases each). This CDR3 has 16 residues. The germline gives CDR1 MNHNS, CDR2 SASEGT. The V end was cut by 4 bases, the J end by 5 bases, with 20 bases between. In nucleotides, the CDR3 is TGTGCCAGCAGTGCCCGGGGTAGGGGATCGTTGGAGACCCAGTACTTC. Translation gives CASSARGRGSLETQYF.

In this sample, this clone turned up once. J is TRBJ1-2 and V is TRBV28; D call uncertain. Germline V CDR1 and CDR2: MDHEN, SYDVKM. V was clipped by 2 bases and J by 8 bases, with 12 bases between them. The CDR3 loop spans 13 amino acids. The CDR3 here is CASSLLGLRGYTF. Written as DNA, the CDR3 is TGTGCCAGCAGTTTACTGGGTTTGCGGGGCTACACCTTC.

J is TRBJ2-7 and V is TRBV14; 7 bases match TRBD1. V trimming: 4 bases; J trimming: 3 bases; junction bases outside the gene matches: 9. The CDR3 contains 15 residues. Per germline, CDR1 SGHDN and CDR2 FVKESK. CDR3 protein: CASSLSGDRLYEQYF. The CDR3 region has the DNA TGTGCCAGCAGCCTTAGTGGGGACAGACTCTACGAGCAGTACTTC.

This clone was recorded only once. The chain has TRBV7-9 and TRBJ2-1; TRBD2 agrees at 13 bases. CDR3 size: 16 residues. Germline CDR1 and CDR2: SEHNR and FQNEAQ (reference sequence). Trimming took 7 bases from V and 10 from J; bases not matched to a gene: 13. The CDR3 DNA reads TGTGCCAGCACCTCCAGGGACCCGGGACTAGCGGGGGAGCAGTTCTTC. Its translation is CASTSRDPGLAGEQFF.

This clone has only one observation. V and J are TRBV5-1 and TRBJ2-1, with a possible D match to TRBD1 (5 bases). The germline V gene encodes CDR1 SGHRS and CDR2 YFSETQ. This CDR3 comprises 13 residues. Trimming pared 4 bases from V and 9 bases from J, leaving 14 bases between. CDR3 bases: TGCGCCAGCAGCCAAAGGGGCCCATCTGAGCAGTTCTTC. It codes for CASSQRGPSEQFF.

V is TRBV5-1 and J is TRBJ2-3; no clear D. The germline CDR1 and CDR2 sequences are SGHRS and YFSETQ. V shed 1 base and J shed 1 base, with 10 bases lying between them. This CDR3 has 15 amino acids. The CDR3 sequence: CASSLISVRTDTQYF. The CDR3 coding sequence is TGCGCCAGCAGCTTGATTTCGGTACGCACAGATACGCAGTATTTT.

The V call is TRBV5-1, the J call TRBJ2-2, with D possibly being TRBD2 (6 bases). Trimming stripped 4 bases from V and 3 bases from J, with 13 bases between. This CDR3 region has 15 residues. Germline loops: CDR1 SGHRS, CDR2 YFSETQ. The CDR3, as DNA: TGCGCCAGCAGCCCTAGCGTTGGGGACACCGGGGAGCTGTTTTTT. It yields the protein CASSPSVGDTGELFF.